This T cell receptor beta chain came from a study of blood T cell repertoires in COVID-19. Study-level background: Sample material is recorded as cDNA or gDNA derived from T cells, B-cell-depleted T cells, or PBMCs.

The trim removed 6 bases at V and 3 bases at J, leaving 10 bases unmatched. The germline CDR1 and CDR2 sequences are ENHRY and SYGVKD. CDR3 length equals 15 residues. Original handling: Estimated nucleated cell counts came from reference gene primer amplification. Profiling relied on immunoSEQ multiplex PCR, and the TCRdb table lists in-frame clones only, not all of them. V and J calls and clone size are given by that table; D and trimming were obtained from the DNA. Altogether under 200,000 clones are present, about 85% being singletons, with the ten largest covering approximately 9.8%. The specimen was peripheral blood. This sequence originates from a woman older than 75 with acute or convalescent COVID-19. The rearrangement joins TRBV10-3 to TRBJ2-7, with TRBD2 matching over 8 bases. CDR3 residues: CAISQSSGGVYEQYF. The DNA for the CDR3 is TGTGCCATCAGCCAGAGCTCGGGGGGGGTCTACGAGCAGTACTTC.